This record concerns one T cell receptor beta chain sequence. The antigen is undetermined. CDR1 and CDR2 from the germline V gene are LGHDT and YNNKEL (reference sequence). V lost 4 bases to trimming and J lost 7 bases, with 14 bases between them. This CDR3 comprises 14 residues. The data were taken from a study of blood T cells in healthy people across ages. Alongside a J-beta primer mix, a sample-barcoded 5' primer served in a second PCR lasting about 6 to 12 cycles. Individual samples furnished no less than 2.5 million CDR3-containing paired-end reads apiece. A single record per CDR3 protein comes from TCRdb applying MiXCR to the 5' RACE reads. The sample yields 750,000 to 950,000 distinct CDR3 sequences, 20% to 30% seen once. Overall study results and limits: Compared with aged donors, long-lived donors showed fewer expanded clones, suggesting selection.

This same sample was also taken into another study, of T cells of mothers and their children. That study reports: Donation was provided by three healthy Caucasian mothers along with their six children.

Sequencing was carried out using blood. This chain connects TRBV3-1 to TRBJ2-1; D is possibly TRBD1 (6 bases). This receptor was obtained from a boy younger than 18 in good health. CDR3 sequence reads: CASSPSGTHNEQFF. CDR3 coding DNA: TGTGCCAGCAGCCCCTCGGGGACACATAATGAGCAGTTCTTC.